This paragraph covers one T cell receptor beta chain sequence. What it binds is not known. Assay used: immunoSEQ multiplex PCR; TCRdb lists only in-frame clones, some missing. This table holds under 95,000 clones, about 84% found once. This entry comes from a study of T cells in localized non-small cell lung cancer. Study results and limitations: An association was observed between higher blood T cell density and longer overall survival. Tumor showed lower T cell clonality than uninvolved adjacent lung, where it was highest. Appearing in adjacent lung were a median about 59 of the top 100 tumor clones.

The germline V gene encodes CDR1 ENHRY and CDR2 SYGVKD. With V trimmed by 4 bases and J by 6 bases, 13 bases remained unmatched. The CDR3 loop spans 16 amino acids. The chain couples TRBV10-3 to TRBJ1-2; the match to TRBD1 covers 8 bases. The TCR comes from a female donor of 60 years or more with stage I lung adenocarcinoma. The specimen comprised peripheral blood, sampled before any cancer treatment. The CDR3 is CAISAHEQGASDGYTF. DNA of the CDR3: TGTGCCATCAGTGCCCATGAGCAGGGGGCTTCGGATGGCTACACCTTC.